This TCR beta chain was sequenced for a study of blood T cell repertoires in COVID-19. Study information: Sites across the United States, Italy and Spain contributed samples from acute and convalescent COVID-19. T cells, B-cell-depleted T cells, or PBMCs supplied cDNA or gDNA.

Authors' processing steps: Estimation of nucleated cell counts was performed using reference gene primer amplification. TCRdb's copy holds only in-frame clones and misses some; the assay was immunoSEQ multiplex PCR. The V and J calls and clone size are taken from that table; D and trimming were inferred from the DNA. Seen here are under 250,000 clones, about four fifths observed once, and the top ten hold under 4.5%. Unmatched junction bases numbered 7, after V lost 6 bases and J lost 6 bases. CDR3 length: 14 residues. Germline V lookup: CDR1 MNHEY, CDR2 SVGAGI. The receptor was derived from a man aged 50 or older with acute or convalescent COVID-19. What was sequenced was peripheral blood. The rearrangement uses TRBV6-5 and TRBJ1-2, with 10 bases that match TRBD1. This CDR3 reads CASRPRDRGDGYTF. As DNA, the CDR3 is TGTGCCAGCAGACCCCGGGACAGGGGAGATGGCTACACCTTC.